These 8 T cell receptor beta chains came from one sample sequenced in a study of blood T cell repertoires in COVID-19. Generated by immunoSEQ multiplex PCR, the TCRdb table keeps only in-frame clones and is missing some. The sample has fewer than 130,000 clones, around 90% seen once. The sample comprised peripheral blood. Receptors were obtained from a human donor in a cohort sampled during active COVID-19.

The chain uses TRBV27 and TRBJ2-5, with 10 bases matching TRBD2. V shed 5 bases, J shed 1 base, and the junction held 7 bases outside the gene matches. Per the germline V gene, CDR1 is MNHEY and CDR2 is SMNVEV (reference sequence). The length of the CDR3 is 16 residues. The CDR3 sequence is CASSPQLAGFQETQYF. CDR3 coding DNA: TGTGCCAGCAGTCCACAACTAGCGGGGTTCCAAGAGACCCAGTACTTC.

This clone is medium-sized within its sample. This chain uses TRBV27 with TRBJ1-2; perhaps TRBD1 as D (6 bases). The CDR3 has 13 amino acids. V dropped 5 bases and J dropped 4 bases, with 11 bases sitting between them. CDR1 is MNHEY and CDR2 is SMNVEV in the germline V gene (reference sequence). The DNA for the CDR3 is TGTGCCAGCAGTCCGTCAGGGGCCTATGGCTACACCTTC. Protein: CASSPSGAYGYTF.

The chain combines TRBV19 with TRBJ2-1, with a tentative D call TRBD1 (6 bases). Trimming stripped 3 bases from V and 7 bases from J, with 16 bases between. CDR1 and CDR2 (germline): LNHDA, SQIVND (reference sequence). The CDR3 sequence is 15 residues long. The CDR3 region has the DNA TGTGCCAGTAGTATCGGCAGGGGTGGGGAAAATGAGCAGTTCTTC. Its translation is CASSIGRGGENEQFF.

The DNA of the CDR3 is TGTGCCAGCAGCTTAAGGATAAGCGGGAGGGCCCTTCTCAATGAGCAGTTCTTC. Amino acid sequence: CASSLRISGRALLNEQFF. The chain employs TRBV7-2 and TRBJ2-1; 10 nucleotides agree with TRBD2. This CDR3 region has 18 residues. Losses at the gene ends were 2 bases for V and 6 bases for J; bases not matched to a gene: 13. Germline lookup yields CDR1 SGHTA and CDR2 FQGNSA.

The chain couples TRBV7-9 to TRBJ2-5, with D tentatively TRBD2 (6 bases). The V end lost 0 bases, the J end lost 5 bases, and 7 bases lay between the germline ends. Germline CDR1 is SEHNR and CDR2 is FQNEAQ (reference sequence). The CDR3 sequence is 13 residues long. CDR3 sequence reads: CASSLAGGETQYF. In nucleotides, the CDR3 is TGTGCCAGCAGCTTAGCTGGGGGGGAGACCCAGTACTTC.

The CDR3 protein is CASSLEWGLVEKLFF. The DNA of the CDR3 is TGTGCCAGCAGCTTAGAGTGGGGGCTAGTTGAAAAACTGTTTTTT. V usage is TRBV7-2 and J usage is TRBJ1-4, with TRBD1 as a possible D gene (6 bases). This CDR3 is built from 15 residues. The V end lost 1 base, the J end lost 7 bases, and 13 bases lay between the germline ends. From germline, CDR1 is SGHTA and CDR2 FQGNSA.

The V gene is TRBV7-9, the J gene TRBJ1-1; 9 bases line up with TRBD1. V shed 3 bases, J shed 4 bases, and the junction held 9 bases outside the gene matches. The CDR3 loop spans 16 amino acids. Germline CDR1 reads SEHNR; CDR2 reads FQNEAQ (reference sequence). The CDR3 DNA is TGTGCCAGCAGCTTCGCCGGGACAGGGCTGGGCACTGAAGCTTTCTTT. Encoded protein: CASSFAGTGLGTEAFF.

V and J are TRBV7-2 and TRBJ1-2; 7 bases align to TRBD1. The germline gives CDR1 SGHTA, CDR2 FQGNSA. The V segment lost 3 bases and the J segment 1 base; nucleotides outside the gene matches: 5. The CDR3 runs 15 residues. CDR3 loop: CASSFTGTDNYGYTF. The CDR3, as DNA: TGTGCCAGCAGCTTTACCGGGACAGATAACTATGGCTACACCTTC.